These 27 T cell receptor beta chains originate from one sample sequenced in a study of CD8 T cell repertoires and HIV-1 epitope variants. Clones were sequenced by immunoSEQ multiplex PCR, and TCRdb holds only the in-frame ones, with some missing. The sample records 4,800 or so clones, 67% being singletons. Antigens for these TCRs are unknown. The sample taken for sequencing was cultured CD8+ T cells derived from PBMCs. The receptor source for this set is a male donor with HIV.

V gene TRBV4-3 combines with J gene TRBJ1-3, with D perhaps TRBD1 (5 bases). The CDR3 contains 16 residues. Trimming took 0 bases from V and 0 from J, leaving 9 bases between them. Germline values: CDR1 LGHNA, CDR2 YSLEER. This chain's CDR3 is CASSQEWGDSGNTIYF. CDR3 DNA: TGCGCCAGCAGCCAAGAATGGGGGGACTCTGGAAACACCATATATTTT.

This chain connects TRBV7-3 to TRBJ2-1, with 8 nucleotides matching TRBD2. This CDR3 region has 16 residues. Germline CDR1 SGHTA, CDR2 FQGTGA. Trimming removed 1 base from V and 4 bases from J; junction bases left unmatched: 6. CDR3 sequence reads: CASSLISGALYNEQFF. In nucleotides, the CDR3 is TGTGCCAGCAGCTTAATTAGCGGGGCCCTGTACAATGAGCAGTTCTTC.

This clone was counted between two and nine times. The chain recombines TRBV6-5 with TRBJ2-2; D perhaps matches TRBD2 (7 bases). CDR1 and CDR2 from the germline V gene are MNHEY and SVGAGI. This CDR3 comprises 15 residues. V shed 2 bases and J shed 5 bases, with 12 bases lying between them. CDR3 nucleotides: TGTGCCAGCAGTTACGGTAGGGGGGGAACCGGGGAGCTGTTTTTT. Encoded protein: CASSYGRGGTGELFF.

The V call is TRBV27, the J call TRBJ2-7; TRBD1 might be the D (6 bases). The ends were cut back, 6 bases at V and 1 base at J, with 16 bases in the middle. CDR3 length equals 15 residues. Germline V CDR1 and CDR2: MNHEY, SMNVEV (reference sequence). Written as DNA, the CDR3 is TGTGCCAGCAGCCCCGCACCGGGACAATCCTACGAGCAGTACTTC. As protein: CASSPAPGQSYEQYF.

The chain has TRBV28 and TRBJ2-4; no firm D call. Trimming took off 3 bases at V and 6 bases at J, with 9 bases between the two ends. CDR3 length: 13 amino acids. The germline V gene has CDR1 MDHEN and CDR2 SYDVKM. CDR3 in DNA: TGTGCCAGCAGTTTGGGTTTTGGAAACATTCAGTACTTC. Translating it yields CASSLGFGNIQYF.

This chain links TRBV19 with TRBJ2-2; possibly TRBD2 for D (5 bases). Germline V CDR1 and CDR2: LNHDA, SQIVND (reference sequence). CDR3 length equals 12 residues. The V end lost 5 bases, the J end lost 7 bases, and 8 bases lay between the germline ends. This CDR3 is CASSGSDGELFF. The DNA for the CDR3 is TGTGCCAGTAGTGGGAGCGACGGGGAGCTGTTTTTT.

This chain's CDR3 is CASSFGDTQYF. CDR3 in DNA: TGTGCCAGCAGCTTCGGGGATACGCAGTATTTT. J is TRBJ2-3 and V is TRBV5-6; no clear D. The germline V and J ends were trimmed by 2 bases and 6 bases, with 4 bases remaining between them. The CDR3 extends over 11 amino acids. CDR1 and CDR2 (germline): SGHDT, YYEEEE.

The V gene is TRBV15, the J gene TRBJ2-7; 7 bases are a match to TRBD2. The CDR3 totals 14 residues. J was trimmed by 7 bases and V by 0 bases; bases with no gene match: 6. Germline CDR1 and CDR2: LNHNV and YYDKDF (reference sequence). CDR3 in amino acids: CATSRDGGVAEQYF. In nucleotides, the CDR3 is TGTGCCACCAGCAGAGATGGGGGGGTAGCGGAGCAGTACTTC.

The table lists this clone with a few counts. This chain uses TRBV7-9 with TRBJ1-3, with TRBD1 matching 7 bases. CDR3 length: 12 amino acids. J was trimmed by 4 bases and V by 11 bases; bases with no gene match: 5. Germline-derived CDR1 and CDR2 are SEHNR and FQNEAQ (reference sequence). The CDR3 is CAAEDRGNTIYF. The CDR3 bases are TGTGCCGCGGAGGACAGGGGAAACACCATATATTTT.

Comment on this clone: Compared with germline, one end of the junction differs, possibly owing to a read error. This chain links TRBV4-1 with TRBJ1-2; 7 nucleotides match TRBD1. This CDR3 spans 15 amino acids. CDR1 is MGHRA, CDR2 YSYEKL, per germline. This CDR3 is CASSLGDSGRGGYTF. The CDR3 DNA sequence: TGTGCCAGCAGCCTAGGGGACAGCGGGAGGGGTGGCTACACCTTC.

To note about this clone: The junction does not match germline at one end; this may be a read error. CDR3 DNA: TGTGCCAGCAGTTTAGGGCGGGAGGAAGGCCGGGGAGCTGTTTTT. The encoded protein is CASSLGREEGRGAVF. V and J are TRBV28 and TRBJ2-2; 8 bases match TRBD2. Germline CDR1 reads MDHEN; CDR2 reads SYDVKM. The CDR3 extends over 15 amino acids.

This clone was counted once. This sequence joins TRBV28 and TRBJ2-2; weak D call: TRBD1 (5 bases). The CDR3 covers 15 residues. V lost 7 bases and J lost 4, with 16 bases in between. In germline, CDR1 is MDHEN, CDR2 SYDVKM. DNA for the CDR3: TGTGCCAGCAATAAAGGGGTTTTTAGCACCGGGGAGCTGTTTTTT. Translation: CASNKGVFSTGELFF.

With respect to this clone: At one of its ends the junction is not consistent with the germline gene, which may arise from a read error. The chain joins TRBV27 to TRBJ2-3; 8 bases match TRBD2. CDR3 length: 15 residues. Germline assignment: CDR1 MNHEY and CDR2 SMNVEV (reference sequence). The CDR3 region has the DNA TGTGTCAGCAGTTTAATCGGACTAGCCACAGATACGCAGTATTTT. Translated, it gives CVSSLIGLATDTQYF.

The chain has TRBV9 and TRBJ1-5; the D gene is possibly TRBD1 (6 bases). V lost 2 bases and J lost 2, with 11 bases in between. The CDR3 contains 15 residues. The germline gives CDR1 SGDLS, CDR2 YYNGEE. DNA of the CDR3: TGTGCCAGCAGCGTGTCGGCAGGGGGCAATCAGCCCCAGCATTTT. As protein: CASSVSAGGNQPQHF.

The V gene is TRBV5-4, the J gene TRBJ2-3; 14 positions match TRBD2. Germline V gene data show CDR1 as SGHNT and CDR2 as YYREEE (reference sequence). The V and J ends lost 4 bases and 5 bases, in that order; junction bases with no gene match: 9. The CDR3 runs to 17 residues. The CDR3 protein is CASSHGTSGSLGDTQYF. The DNA of the CDR3 is TGTGCCAGCAGCCACGGGACTAGCGGGAGCTTGGGAGATACGCAGTATTTT.

This clone has just a few counts. The chain couples TRBV28 to TRBJ1-2; D might be TRBD1 (6 bases). Germline assignment: CDR1 MDHEN and CDR2 SYDVKM. CDR3 length equals 12 residues. Trimming removed 7 bases from V and 6 bases from J, with 12 bases in between. The CDR3 spells CASTSGVDGYTF. The CDR3 DNA follows: TGTGCCAGCACTTCAGGGGTGGATGGCTACACCTTC.

The count of this clone is one. The J gene is TRBJ2-7, the V gene TRBV6-5; the match to TRBD1 covers 11 bases. The CDR3 is 13 residues long. J was trimmed by 6 bases and V by 2 bases; bases with no gene match: 0. Germline V gene sequence: CDR1 MNHEY, CDR2 SVGAGI. CDR3 amino acids: CASSYGTGGEQYF. The CDR3 nucleotides read TGTGCCAGCAGTTACGGGACAGGGGGCGAGCAGTACTTC.

Notes on this clone: The junction differs from germline at one of its ends, possibly a read error. The V call is TRBV7-9, the J call TRBJ2-5; 7 bases fit TRBD2. With the DNA end fitting TRBJ2-7 better, the J assignment may be wrong. The CDR3 consists of 17 residues. Germline CDR1 and CDR2: SEHNR and FQNEAQ (reference sequence). CDR3 sequence (DNA): TGTGCCAGCAGATTAGATGGTCCTAGCGGAGCCCCCTACGAGCAGTACTTC. Translated: CASRLDGPSGAPYEQYF.

This clone has only a few counts. V is TRBV11-2 and J is TRBJ2-3; D is ambiguous. The CDR3 is made up of 11 amino acids. The V gene's germline CDR1 is SGHAT and CDR2 FQNNGV. Trimming pared 4 bases from V and 2 bases from J, leaving 1 base between. CDR3 in DNA: TGTGCCAGCAGCTACACAGATACGCAGTATTTT. Encoded protein: CASSYTDTQYF.

This clone was picked up one time. The rearrangement uses TRBV9 and TRBJ2-2; 7 nucleotides match TRBD1. CDR1 and CDR2 from the germline V gene are SGDLS and YYNGEE. The J segment lost 5 bases and the V segment lost 4 bases, leaving 11 bases of the junction unmatched. This CDR3 is 16 amino acids long. The CDR3 region is CASSLPPGGETGELFF. The CDR3 DNA reads TGTGCCAGCAGCTTACCCCCAGGGGGAGAGACCGGGGAGCTGTTTTTT.

The CDR3 spells CASSLNGLAGSYEQYF. As DNA, the CDR3 is TGTGCCAGCAGCCTAAACGGACTAGCGGGGTCCTACGAGCAGTACTTC. The chain is built from TRBV6-6 and TRBJ2-7; 12 bases fit TRBD2. This CDR3 comprises 16 residues. From germline, CDR1 is MNHNY and CDR2 SVGAGI (reference sequence). The junction had 7 bases not matched to a gene; V was cut back by 6 bases and J by 1 base.

The genes are TRBV27 and TRBJ1-1; TRBD1 matches 11 bases. This CDR3 has 14 amino acids. Per germline, CDR1 MNHEY and CDR2 SMNVEV (reference sequence). The junction had 1 base not matched to a gene; V was cut back by 4 bases and J by 3 bases. The DNA of the CDR3 is TGTGCCAGCAGTTGGACAGGGGGCCACACTGAAGCTTTCTTT. Its translation: CASSWTGGHTEAFF.

This clone was seen only once. The chain is built from TRBV2 and TRBJ2-3; TRBD2 is a possible D gene (7 bases). The CDR3 is made up of 15 amino acids. The germline V gene encodes CDR1 SNHLY and CDR2 FYNNEI. Trimming stripped 8 bases from V and 3 bases from J, with 18 bases between. CDR3 DNA sequence: TGTGCCAGCCGAATGGGAGGGGGTTGGACAGATACGCAGTATTTT. The encoded protein is CASRMGGGWTDTQYF.

The chain couples TRBV6-1 to TRBJ2-7; D is undetermined. This CDR3 region has 13 residues. In germline, CDR1 is MNHNS, CDR2 SASEGT. With 0 bases removed from V and 4 bases from J, the gap between germline ends came to 7 bases. This chain's CDR3 is CASSEATAYEQYF. The CDR3 nucleotides read TGTGCCAGCAGTGAAGCGACCGCATACGAGCAGTACTTC.

The CDR3 sequence: CASSEKTSNYGYTF. As DNA, the CDR3 is TGTGCCAGCAGTGAGAAAACATCTAACTATGGCTACACCTTC. V gene TRBV6-5 combines with J gene TRBJ1-2; D uncertain. V was trimmed by 5 bases and J by 0 bases, leaving 10 bases between them. The CDR3 is made up of 14 amino acids. Germline assignment: CDR1 MNHEY and CDR2 SVGAGI.

This clone qualifies as medium-sized. V gene TRBV6-5 combines with J gene TRBJ2-1; D might be TRBD1 or TRBD2, each matching 6 bases. Germline CDR1 reads MNHEY; CDR2 reads SVGAGI. V was shortened by 5 bases and J by 9 bases, with 8 bases between the two germline ends. CDR3 length equals 11 residues. In nucleotides, the CDR3 is TGTGCCAGCAGTGAGGGGGGTGAGCAGTTCTTC. This gives the protein CASSEGGEQFF.

This rearrangement joins TRBV13 to TRBJ2-3; 9 bases map to TRBD2. CDR1 is PRHDT and CDR2 is FYEKMQ in the germline V gene (reference sequence). V was pared by 1 base and J by 8 bases, with 13 bases of the junction left unmatched. The CDR3 contains 17 residues. In DNA, the CDR3 is TGTGCCAGCAGCTTAGACTCTCAGCGGGAGGCCGCAAGTACGCAGTATTTT. This codes for CASSLDSQREAASTQYF.